This T cell receptor beta chain appears in the sequencing data of a study of Ad26.COV2.S vaccination and SARS-CoV-2 variants. Study at large: Participant was drawn from the COV1001 Ad26.COV2.S trial arm.

Here immunoSEQ multiplex PCR was the method, and the copy in TCRdb shows in-frame clones only, minus some. The profile shows hundreds of thousands of clones, 70% to 90% of them singletons. The treatment here: around 19 received Ad26.COV2.S at low or high dose, single or two shots; 5 received placebo; per-sample allocation not given. Collection of the samples took place on day 63 after the first injection of vaccine or placebo. An adult aged 18-55 years in Boston served as the donor. Notes on the study in general: Comparable non-spike TCR breadth was observed in vaccine and placebo recipients. People given the vaccine had a wider spike-specific TCR breadth than placebo recipients did.

This CDR3 is built from 14 residues. Germline lookup yields CDR1 LGHNT and CDR2 FRNRAP. V lost 6 bases, J lost 8 bases, and 16 bases lay in between. Notes on this clone: Its antigen remains unknown.

V gene TRBV12-5 combines with J gene TRBJ2-2, with D perhaps matching TRBD1 or TRBD2 (5 bases each). The specimen was peripheral blood, collected in a trial of Ad26.COV2.S vaccine versus placebo. This TCR was sampled from a person between 18 and 60 years old who received the Ad26.COV2.S COVID-19 vaccine or a placebo. This CDR3 is CASGLEEGLGELFF. The CDR3 nucleotides are TGTGCTAGTGGCCTCGAAGAGGGGTTAGGGGAGCTGTTTTTT.